Detailed here is one T cell receptor (beta chain). Looked up from germline, CDR1 is SGHDT and CDR2 is YYEEEE. CDR3 size: 14 residues. The V gene end was trimmed by 3 bases and the J gene end by 5 bases; junction bases not matched to a gene: 3. The data are from a study of blood T cell repertoires in COVID-19. Study overall: Whether acute or convalescent, the COVID-19 samples came from the United States, Italy and Spain. From T cells, B-cell-depleted T cells, or PBMCs came the material, which was cDNA or gDNA.

Seattle researchers signed up patients amid active infection and tracked them longitudinally. The authors' processing: Amplifying reference gene primers gave estimates of nucleated cell counts. Method: immunoSEQ multiplex PCR; TCRdb's copy keeps in-frame clones and lacks some. For V, J and clone size, that table is used; D and trimming come from the DNA. The table shows about 360,000 clones, with 75% to 90% occurring only once. This receptor was taken from a woman aged 60-75 years with COVID-19, enrolled during active disease. The gene calls are TRBV5-6 and TRBJ1-1; 11 bases map to TRBD1. The sequenced sample was peripheral blood. Here the CDR3 reads CASSWDRGGTEAFF. The DNA of the CDR3 is TGTGCCAGCAGCTGGGACAGGGGGGGAACTGAAGCTTTCTTT.